This T cell receptor (beta chain) was identified during a study of post-analysis software for immune sequencing data (dated by TCRdb to the mid-2010s). Regarding the complete study: Disease courses on record covered relapsing-remitting, secondary progressive and progressive-relapsing multiple sclerosis, though some patients had no subtype annotation. The patient repertoires were compared against roughly 12 previously published healthy control repertoires obtained from donors aged roughly 6 to 28 years. A subset of samples was prepared in parallel using single-end sample barcoding, then pooled and co-amplified after Illumina adapter ligation.

The sample holds many counts of this clonotype. Its antigen is not yet known. One base away there is no much larger clone; base qualities are not given. V is cut back by 6 bases and J by 7 bases, with 11 bases in the junction unmatched. According to the germline V gene, CDR1 reads MNHEY and CDR2 reads SVGEGT. Spanning cysteine to phenylalanine, the CDR3 consists of 14 amino acids. Here the CDR3 DNA is all that survives: 42 bases in frame from base 1. To demonstrate the VDJtools post-analysis software, the study profiled TCR beta repertoires from the peripheral blood of about 13 young patients with multiple sclerosis. Multiple sclerosis patients were children and adolescents aged about 6 to 16 years. The library was prepared using PCR. The reads were generated on an Illumina HiSeq 2500. To reduce PCR and sequencing biases, unique molecular identifiers were incorporated into the TCR beta cDNA libraries. Per 1 to 10 million input T cells, 500,000 or so cDNA molecules were obtained, such that each molecule approximated one T cell. The patient libraries were prepared and sequenced using the same protocol as the earlier healthy control dataset. Samples belonging to the same batch were prepared together, multiplexed and sequenced on a shared HiSeq lane. For the original study's pipeline: MIGEC handled the raw barcoded reads, throwing out single-read molecular identifier groups before consensus assembly and CDR3 extraction. VDJtools was used for post-analysis of the clonotype tables, and diversity was normalized by down-sampling every dataset to the size of the smallest sample. In repertoire overlap clustering, CDR3 amino acid sequences, but not nucleotide sequences, were matched to correct batch-related cross-sample contamination. Through fastp at Q25 and MiXCR, TCRdb rebuilt clones from the public reads, retaining in-frame beta chains. Entries that share a CDR3 protein sequence are merged under the most common genes and DNA. TCRdb assigned the V and J calls; the authors' analysis was not used. The sample includes some 240,000 distinct CDR3 sequences, with about 38% observed a single time. Under 5.5% of the sample is in the top ten clones.

On the study overall, not on this receptor specifically: Significantly higher frequencies in patients than in controls were found for roughly 5 TRBV segments, including TRBV5-6, TRBV5-1 and TRBV20-1. Direct clustering with F measure revealed strong co-clustering of samples prepared in the same batch, which led to a batch-effect correction. Normalized Chao1 diversity was significantly lower in multiple sclerosis patients than controls, suggesting substantial peripheral T-cell clonal expansion. The control group was slightly older than the multiple sclerosis patient group.

The TCR comes from a girl between 5 and 17 years old with multiple sclerosis. The material sequenced was blood. This chain is built from TRBV6-2 or TRBV6-3 and TRBJ2-5; TRBD1 lines up with 7 middle nucleotides. The CDR3 region has the sequence CASRPGQSIRTQYF. The DNA sequence reads TGTGCCAGCAGACCGGGACAGAGTATACGGACCCAGTACTTC.